Sequencing of this T cell receptor beta chain was carried out in a study of early T cells in non-severe SARS-CoV-2 infection. Overall study context: Alpha and beta chains were unpaired, from unsorted whole-blood bulk RNA. Overall study results and limits: Anti-spike CD8 responses were favored by VDJdb matching, which missed private and CD4 specificities.

This clonotype was picked up many times. Its cognate antigen is unknown. Individual cDNA molecules received unique molecular identifiers during library preparation. Each CDR3 protein gets one entry after TCRdb re-called the 5' RACE reads with MiXCR. The table records about 27,000 distinct CDR3 sequences, 4.5% to 6% of them present only once. The CDR3 is 13 residues long. Trimming pared 2 bases from V and 10 bases from J, leaving 12 bases between. The genes are TRBV12-3 or TRBV12-4 and TRBJ2-1; unclear D gene. Sequences were obtained from whole blood. The TCR comes from an adult who was a healthcare worker with PCR-confirmed SARS-CoV-2 infection or an uninfected control (not recorded which). DNA of the CDR3: TGTGCCAGCAGTTTAAAGGTTGGGCTAGAGCAGTTCTTC. Translation gives CASSLKVGLEQFF.